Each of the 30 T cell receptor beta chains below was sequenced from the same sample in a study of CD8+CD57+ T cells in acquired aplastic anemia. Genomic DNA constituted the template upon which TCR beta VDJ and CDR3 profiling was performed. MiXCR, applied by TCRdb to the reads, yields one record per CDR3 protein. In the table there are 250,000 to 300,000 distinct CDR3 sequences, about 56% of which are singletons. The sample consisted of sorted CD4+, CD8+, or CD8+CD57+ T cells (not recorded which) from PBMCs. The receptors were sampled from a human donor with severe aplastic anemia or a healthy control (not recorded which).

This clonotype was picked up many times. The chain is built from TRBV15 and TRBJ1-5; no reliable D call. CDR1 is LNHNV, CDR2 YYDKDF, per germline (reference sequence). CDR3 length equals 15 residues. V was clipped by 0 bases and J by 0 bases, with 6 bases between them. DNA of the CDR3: TGTGCCACCAGCAGAGATCGGGGTAGCAATCAGCCCCAGCATTTT. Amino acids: CATSRDRGSNQPQHF.

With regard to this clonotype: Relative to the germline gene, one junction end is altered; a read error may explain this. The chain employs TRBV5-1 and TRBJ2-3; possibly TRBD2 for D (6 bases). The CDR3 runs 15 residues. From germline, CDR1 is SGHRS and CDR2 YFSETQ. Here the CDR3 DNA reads TGCGCCGGCAGCTTGCGGGGTGTGGGAACAGATACGCAGTATTTT. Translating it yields CAGSLRGVGTDTQYF.

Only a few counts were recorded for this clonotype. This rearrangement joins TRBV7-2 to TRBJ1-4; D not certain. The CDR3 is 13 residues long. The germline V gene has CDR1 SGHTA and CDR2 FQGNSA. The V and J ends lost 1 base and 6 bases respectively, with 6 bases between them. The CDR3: CASSLGTDEKLFF. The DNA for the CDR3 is TGTGCCAGCAGCTTAGGTACAGATGAAAAACTGTTTTTT.

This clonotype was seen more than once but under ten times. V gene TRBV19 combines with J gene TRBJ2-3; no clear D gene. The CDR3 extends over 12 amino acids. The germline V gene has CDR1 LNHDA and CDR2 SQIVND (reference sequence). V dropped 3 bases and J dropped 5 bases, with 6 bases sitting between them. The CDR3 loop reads CASSIHGDTQYF. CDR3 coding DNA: TGTGCCAGTAGTATTCACGGAGATACGCAGTATTTT.

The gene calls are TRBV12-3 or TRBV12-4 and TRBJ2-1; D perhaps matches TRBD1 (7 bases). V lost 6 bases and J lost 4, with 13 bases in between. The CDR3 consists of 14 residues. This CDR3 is CASSPRGTYNEQFF. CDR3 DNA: TGTGCCAGCAGCCCCAGGGGGACTTACAATGAGCAGTTCTTC.

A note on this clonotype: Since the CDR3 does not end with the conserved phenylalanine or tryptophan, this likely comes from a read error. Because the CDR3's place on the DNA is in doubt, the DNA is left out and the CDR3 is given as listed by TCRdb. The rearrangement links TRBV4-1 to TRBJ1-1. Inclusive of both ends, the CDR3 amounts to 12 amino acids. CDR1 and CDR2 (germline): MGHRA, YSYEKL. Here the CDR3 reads CASSQDAAEGEL.

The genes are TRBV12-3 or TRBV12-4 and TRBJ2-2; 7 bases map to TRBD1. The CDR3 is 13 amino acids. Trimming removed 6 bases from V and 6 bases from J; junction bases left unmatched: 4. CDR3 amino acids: CASRWDSPGELFF. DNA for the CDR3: TGTGCCAGCAGATGGGACAGTCCCGGGGAGCTGTTTTTT.

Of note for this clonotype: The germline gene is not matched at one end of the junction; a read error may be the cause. The CDR3 DNA reads TGCGCCAGCAGCCTTGACCTGAGCTCCTACAATGAGCAGTTCTTC. Protein sequence: CASSLDLSSYNEQFF. The chain recombines TRBV7-9 with TRBJ2-1; D gene uncertain. This CDR3 has 15 residues. The germline CDR1 and CDR2 sequences are SEHNR and FQNEAQ (reference sequence).

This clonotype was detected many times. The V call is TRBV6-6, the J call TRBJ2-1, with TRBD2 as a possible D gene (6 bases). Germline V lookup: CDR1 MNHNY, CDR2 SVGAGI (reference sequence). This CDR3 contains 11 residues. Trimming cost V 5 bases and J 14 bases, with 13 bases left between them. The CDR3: CASSPGVAEFF. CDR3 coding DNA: TGTGCCAGCAGTCCCGGGGTAGCGGAGTTCTTC.

Here the CDR3 reads CAVSPDRDTGELFF. The CDR3 DNA follows: TGTGCCGTATCCCCGGACAGGGACACCGGGGAGCTGTTTTTT. The rearrangement joins TRBV10-3 to TRBJ2-2, with 8 bases aligning to TRBD1. Per the germline V gene, CDR1 is ENHRY and CDR2 is SYGVKD. The CDR3 is 14 amino acids. The ends lost 11 bases at V and 3 bases at J; junction bases unmatched: 8.

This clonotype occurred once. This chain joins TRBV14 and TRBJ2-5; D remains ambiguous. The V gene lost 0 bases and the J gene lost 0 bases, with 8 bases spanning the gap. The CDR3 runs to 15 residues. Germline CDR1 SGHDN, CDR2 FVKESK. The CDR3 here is CASSQDRSYQETQYF. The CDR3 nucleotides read TGTGCCAGCAGCCAAGATCGGTCATACCAAGAGACCCAGTACTTC.

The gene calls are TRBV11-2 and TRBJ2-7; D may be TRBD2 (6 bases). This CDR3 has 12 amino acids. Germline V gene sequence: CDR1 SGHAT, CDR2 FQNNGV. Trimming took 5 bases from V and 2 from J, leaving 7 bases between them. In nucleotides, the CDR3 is TGTGCCAGCAGCGGCGGGGCCTACGAGCAGTACTTC. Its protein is CASSGGAYEQYF.

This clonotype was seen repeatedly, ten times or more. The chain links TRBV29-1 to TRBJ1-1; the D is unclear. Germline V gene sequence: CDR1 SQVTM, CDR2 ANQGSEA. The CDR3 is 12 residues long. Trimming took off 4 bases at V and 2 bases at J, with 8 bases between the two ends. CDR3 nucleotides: TGCAGCGTTGGGCAGTATAACACTGAAGCTTTCTTT. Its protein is CSVGQYNTEAFF.

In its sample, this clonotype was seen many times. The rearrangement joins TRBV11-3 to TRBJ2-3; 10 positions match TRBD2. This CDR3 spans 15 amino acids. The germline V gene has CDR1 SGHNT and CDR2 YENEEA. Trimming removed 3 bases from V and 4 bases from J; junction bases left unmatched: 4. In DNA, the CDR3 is TGTGCCAGCAGCTTTAGCGGGGGGCGCTCAGATACGCAGTATTTT. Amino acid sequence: CASSFSGGRSDTQYF. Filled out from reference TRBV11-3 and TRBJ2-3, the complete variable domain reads EAGVVQSPRYKIIEKKQPVAFWCNPISGHNTLYWYLQNLGQGPELLIRYENEEAVDDSQLPKDRFSAERLKGVDSTLKIQPAELGDSAVYLCASSFSGGRSDTQYFGPGTRLTVL.

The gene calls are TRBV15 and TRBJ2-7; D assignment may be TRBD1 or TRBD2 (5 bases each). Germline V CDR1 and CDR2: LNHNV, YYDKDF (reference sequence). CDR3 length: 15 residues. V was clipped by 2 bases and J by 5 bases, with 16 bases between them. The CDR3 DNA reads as TGTGCCACCAGCAGAAGAAGGGCCATGGGGGACGAGCAGTACTTC. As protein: CATSRRRAMGDEQYF.

CDR3 coding DNA: TGTGCCAGCAGCTTAGTTTGGACAACGGGACCCCTCCACTTT. Translated, it gives CASSLVWTTGPLHF. V gene TRBV7-2 combines with J gene TRBJ1-6; possibly TRBD1 for D (5 bases). V lost 1 base and J 12 bases, leaving 13 bases between the germline ends. The CDR3 is 14 residues long. Germline CDR1 is SGHTA and CDR2 is FQGNSA.

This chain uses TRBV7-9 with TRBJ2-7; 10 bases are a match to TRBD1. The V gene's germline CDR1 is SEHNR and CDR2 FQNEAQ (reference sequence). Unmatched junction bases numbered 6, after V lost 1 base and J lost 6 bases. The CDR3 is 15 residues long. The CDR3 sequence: CASSLEGTGVFEQYF. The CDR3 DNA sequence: TGTGCCAGCAGCTTAGAGGGGACAGGGGTATTCGAGCAGTACTTC.

For the CDR3, the DNA is TGTGCCAGCGGCCTACTAGCGGGGGTCACAGATACGCAGTATTTT. Its translation: CASGLLAGVTDTQYF. The chain links TRBV25-1 to TRBJ2-3, with 11 positions matching TRBD2. In germline, CDR1 is MGHDK, CDR2 SYGVNS. The trim removed 8 bases at V and 2 bases at J, leaving 6 bases unmatched. This CDR3 has 15 residues.

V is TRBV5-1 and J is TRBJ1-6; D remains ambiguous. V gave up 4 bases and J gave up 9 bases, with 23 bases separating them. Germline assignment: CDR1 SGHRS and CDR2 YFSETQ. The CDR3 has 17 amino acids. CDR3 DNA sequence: TGCGCCAGCAGCCCTGGTTTCGAGACTCGACTCGGTTCACCCCTCCACTTT. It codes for CASSPGFETRLGSPLHF.

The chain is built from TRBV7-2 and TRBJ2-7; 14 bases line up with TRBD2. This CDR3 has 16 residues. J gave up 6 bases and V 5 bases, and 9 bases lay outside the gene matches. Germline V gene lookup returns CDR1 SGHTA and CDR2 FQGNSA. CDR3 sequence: CASSATSGGAVREQYF. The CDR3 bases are TGTGCCAGCAGCGCGACTAGCGGGGGGGCGGTACGCGAGCAGTACTTC.

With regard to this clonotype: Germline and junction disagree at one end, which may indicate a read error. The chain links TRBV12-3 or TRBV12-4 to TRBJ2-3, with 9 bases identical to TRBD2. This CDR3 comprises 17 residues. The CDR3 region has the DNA TGTGCCAGCACCCCCCTGGCGGGGGGGCTGGGCACAGATAGGCAGTATTTT. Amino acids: CASTPLAGGLGTDRQYF.

The DNA of the CDR3 is TGTGCCAGCAGGGATACTGGGGTCCCGGGTAAGCCCCAGCATTTT. Amino acids: CASRDTGVPGKPQHF. The J gene is TRBJ1-5, the V gene TRBV7-9; D ambiguous. CDR1 is SEHNR, CDR2 FQNEAQ, per germline (reference sequence). V shed 6 bases and J shed 8 bases, with 20 bases lying between them. This CDR3 region has 15 residues.

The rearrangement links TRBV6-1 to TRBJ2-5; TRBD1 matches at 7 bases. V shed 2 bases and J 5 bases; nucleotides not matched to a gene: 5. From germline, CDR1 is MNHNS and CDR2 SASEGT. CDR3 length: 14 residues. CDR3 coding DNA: TGTGCCAGCAGTGAACAGGGGGTATGGGAGACCCAGTACTTC. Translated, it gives CASSEQGVWETQYF.

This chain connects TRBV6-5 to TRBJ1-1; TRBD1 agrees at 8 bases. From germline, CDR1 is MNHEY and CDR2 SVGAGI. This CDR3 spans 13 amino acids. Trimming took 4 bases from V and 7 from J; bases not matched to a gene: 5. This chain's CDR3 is CASSFLTGDEAFF. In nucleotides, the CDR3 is TGTGCCAGCAGTTTTTTGACAGGGGATGAAGCTTTCTTT.

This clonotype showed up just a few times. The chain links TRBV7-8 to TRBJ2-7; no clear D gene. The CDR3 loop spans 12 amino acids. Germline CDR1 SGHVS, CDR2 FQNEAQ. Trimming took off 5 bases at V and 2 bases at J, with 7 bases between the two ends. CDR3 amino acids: CASSQDPYEQYF. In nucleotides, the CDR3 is TGTGCCAGCAGCCAAGACCCCTACGAGCAGTACTTC.

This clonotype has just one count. The CDR3 spells CASSLAGGSQETQYF. CDR3 DNA sequence: TGTGCCAGCAGCTTAGCGGGGGGGTCCCAAGAGACCCAGTACTTC. The rearrangement links TRBV7-2 to TRBJ2-5; 7 bases are a match to TRBD2. Trimming removed 0 bases from V and 1 base from J; junction bases left unmatched: 2. This CDR3 comprises 15 residues. The germline V gene has CDR1 SGHTA and CDR2 FQGNSA.

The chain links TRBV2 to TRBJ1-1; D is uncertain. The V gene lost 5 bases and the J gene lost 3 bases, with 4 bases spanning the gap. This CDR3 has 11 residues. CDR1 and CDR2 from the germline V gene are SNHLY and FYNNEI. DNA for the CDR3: TGTGCCAGCAGTATGGACACTGAAGCTTTCTTT. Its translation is CASSMDTEAFF. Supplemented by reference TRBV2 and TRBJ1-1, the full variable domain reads EPEVTQTPSHQVTQMGQEVILRCVPISNHLYFYWYRQILGQKVEFLVSFYNNEISEKSEIFDDQFSVERPDGSNFTLKIRSTKLEDSAMYFCASSMDTEAFFGQGTRLTVV.

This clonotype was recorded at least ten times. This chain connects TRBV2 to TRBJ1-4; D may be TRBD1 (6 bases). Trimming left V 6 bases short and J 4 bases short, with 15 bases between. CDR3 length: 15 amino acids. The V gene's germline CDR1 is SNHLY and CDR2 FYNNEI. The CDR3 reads CASRDRGLGNEKLFF. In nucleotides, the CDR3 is TGTGCCAGCAGGGACCGGGGGCTTGGTAATGAAAAACTGTTTTTT.

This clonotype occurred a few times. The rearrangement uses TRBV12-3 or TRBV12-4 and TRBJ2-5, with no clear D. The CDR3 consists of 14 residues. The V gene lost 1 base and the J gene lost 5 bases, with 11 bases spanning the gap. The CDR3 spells CASSLGPASETQYF. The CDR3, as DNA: TGTGCCAGCAGTTTAGGACCAGCGAGCGAGACCCAGTACTTC.

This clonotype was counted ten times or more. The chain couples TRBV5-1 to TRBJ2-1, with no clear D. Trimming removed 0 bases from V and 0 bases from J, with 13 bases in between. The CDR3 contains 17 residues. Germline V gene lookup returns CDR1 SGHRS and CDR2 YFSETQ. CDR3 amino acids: CASSLVGASDSYNEQFF. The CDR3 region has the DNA TGCGCCAGCAGCTTGGTTGGAGCTTCGGACTCCTACAATGAGCAGTTCTTC.